This entry lists 25 T cell receptor beta chains sequenced from one sample in a study of blood T cell repertoires in COVID-19. Some clones are missing from TCRdb's copy, which holds only in-frame ones; the method was immunoSEQ multiplex PCR. In the table there are about 260,000 clones, about nine tenths of which are singletons. Sequencing was carried out using PBMCs or T cells enriched from blood (not recorded which). These receptors all come from a woman under 40 with acute COVID-19.

This clone has just one count. The sample contains more than one DNA sequence encoding this CDR3. This chain links TRBV6-5 with TRBJ2-7; 11 bases are shared with TRBD2. CDR1 and CDR2 from the germline V gene are MNHEY and SVGAGI. V trimming: 2 bases; J trimming: 3 bases; junction bases outside the gene matches: 3. The CDR3 length is 15 residues. The CDR3: CASSYSTSGSYEQYF. The CDR3 nucleotides are TGTGCCAGCAGTTACAGTACTAGCGGGAGCTACGAGCAGTACTTC.

The gene calls are TRBV28 and TRBJ1-5; 8 bases map to TRBD1. The germline gives CDR1 MDHEN, CDR2 SYDVKM. Trimming at V came to 1 base and at J to 8 bases, leaving 4 bases not matched to a gene. There are 14 residues in the CDR3. The CDR3 DNA reads as TGTGCCAGCAGTTTATCAGGGGGCGGTGAGCCCCAGCATTTT. Translation gives CASSLSGGGEPQHF. Based on the CDR3 plus reference TRBV28 and TRBJ1-5, the full variable domain is DVKVTQSSRYLVKRTGEKVFLECVQDMDHENMFWYRQDPGLGLRLIYFSYDVKMKEKGDIPEGYSVSREKKERFSLILESASTNQTSMYLCASSLSGGGEPQHFGDGTRLSIL.

The rearrangement joins TRBV24-1 to TRBJ2-1; a weak D match, TRBD2 (6 bases). Germline values: CDR1 KGHDR, CDR2 SFDVKD. The V gene lost 7 bases and the J gene lost 5 bases, with 17 bases spanning the gap. The CDR3 extends over 15 amino acids. CDR3: CATSPISGGHNEQFF. The CDR3 DNA follows: TGTGCCACCAGCCCGATTAGCGGTGGTCACAATGAGCAGTTCTTC.

V and J are TRBV10-3 and TRBJ2-1, with TRBD2 matching 12 bases. Germline values: CDR1 ENHRY, CDR2 SYGVKD. CDR3 length equals 16 residues. V lost 3 bases to trimming and J lost 3 bases; unmatched junction nucleotides: 3. CDR3 in amino acids: CAISDRTSGNYNEQFF. The CDR3 DNA reads TGTGCCATCAGTGACAGGACTAGCGGGAACTACAATGAGCAGTTCTTC.

The genes are TRBV14 and TRBJ2-1, with 8 bases that match TRBD2. CDR3 size: 15 residues. The trim removed 4 bases at V and 6 bases at J, leaving 8 bases unmatched. The germline V gene encodes CDR1 SGHDN and CDR2 FVKESK. The CDR3 coding sequence is TGTGCCAGCAGCCTAGCCGGGACTAGGGTCAATGAGCAGTTCTTC. Its protein product is CASSLAGTRVNEQFF.

V and J are TRBV20-1 and TRBJ1-2; D not resolved. The germline V gene has CDR1 DFQATT and CDR2 SNEGSKA (reference sequence). V was pared by 2 bases and J by 6 bases, with 7 bases between. The CDR3 length is 11 residues. CDR3 in DNA: TGCAGTGCTAGACGGCAGGATGGCTACACCTTC. As protein: CSARRQDGYTF.

With regard to this clone: Other DNA sequences in this sample translate to the same CDR3. The V gene is TRBV9, the J gene TRBJ2-3, with 8 bases identical to TRBD2. V lost 2 bases and J lost 0; bases outside the gene matches: 2. CDR3 length equals 15 residues. Germline V gives CDR1 SGDLS, CDR2 YYNGEE. The CDR3 region has the DNA TGTGCCAGCAGCGTCACTAGCGGAAGCACAGATACGCAGTATTTT. It translates to CASSVTSGSTDTQYF. Full variable domain (remainder filled in from reference TRBV9 and TRBJ2-3): DSGVTQTPKHLITATGQRVTLRCSPRSGDLSVYWYQQSLDQGLQFLIQYYNGEERAKGNILERFSAQQFPDLHSELNLSSLELGDSALYFCASSVTSGSTDTQYFGPGTRLTVL.

This chain connects TRBV2 to TRBJ1-5; 9 bases align to TRBD1. The germline gives CDR1 SNHLY, CDR2 FYNNEI. J was trimmed by 3 bases and V by 2 bases; bases with no gene match: 5. This CDR3 region has 16 residues. In DNA form, the CDR3 reads TGTGCCAGCAGTGAATGGGGGGACAGGGACAATCAGCCCCAGCATTTT. Translating it yields CASSEWGDRDNQPQHF.

This sequence joins TRBV14 and TRBJ1-1; D gene unclear. The germline gives CDR1 SGHDN, CDR2 FVKESK. The V and J ends lost 4 bases and 8 bases respectively, with 11 bases between them. There are 12 residues in the CDR3. As DNA, the CDR3 is TGTGCCAGCAGCCGCCTAAGCGGGGAAGCTTTCTTT. It translates to CASSRLSGEAFF. The full variable domain, in which reference TRBV14 and TRBJ1-1 provide the parts outside the CDR3, is EAGVTQFPSHSVIEKGQTVTLRCDPISGHDNLYWYRRVMGKEIKFLLHFVKESKQDESGMPNNRFLAERTGGTYSTLKVQPAELEDSGVYFCASSRLSGEAFFGQGTRLTVV.

V usage is TRBV29-1 and J usage is TRBJ2-1; D gene unclear. From germline, CDR1 is SQVTM and CDR2 ANQGSEA. The V gene lost 7 bases and the J gene lost 5 bases, with 12 bases spanning the gap. This CDR3 has 12 residues. For the CDR3, the DNA is TGCAGCGCTGGAGACGGTGACAATGAGCAGTTCTTC. Translation: CSAGDGDNEQFF.

Only one count was recorded for this clone. V gene TRBV28 combines with J gene TRBJ1-4, with D possibly being TRBD1 (5 bases). Trimming took 4 bases from V and 7 from J, leaving 13 bases between them. CDR3 length: 14 residues. In germline, CDR1 is MDHEN, CDR2 SYDVKM. The CDR3, as DNA: TGTGCCAGCAGTTCAGGGCCAGGGATTGAAAAACTGTTTTTT. It encodes CASSSGPGIEKLFF.

V usage is TRBV9 and J usage is TRBJ2-5; D ambiguous. Trimming pared 0 bases from V and 0 bases from J, leaving 9 bases between. The germline CDR1 and CDR2 sequences are SGDLS and YYNGEE. The CDR3 loop spans 15 amino acids. The CDR3 here is CASSVDGVNQETQYF. CDR3 coding DNA: TGTGCCAGCAGCGTAGACGGAGTAAACCAAGAGACCCAGTACTTC. The variable domain in full, completed from reference TRBV9 and TRBJ2-5, reads DSGVTQTPKHLITATGQRVTLRCSPRSGDLSVYWYQQSLDQGLQFLIQYYNGEERAKGNILERFSAQQFPDLHSELNLSSLELGDSALYFCASSVDGVNQETQYFGPGTRLLVL.

This CDR3 is CASSQDGPDFSGNTIYF. Here the CDR3 DNA reads TGCGCCAGCAGCCAAGATGGGCCGGATTTCTCTGGAAACACCATATATTTT. V and J are TRBV4-1 and TRBJ1-3; D is undetermined. Trimming removed 0 bases from V and 0 bases from J, with 12 bases in between. The germline CDR1 and CDR2 sequences are MGHRA and YSYEKL. The CDR3 runs 17 residues.

V is TRBV5-1 and J is TRBJ2-2; D call uncertain. V dropped 1 base and J dropped 1 base, with 8 bases sitting between them. Germline lookup yields CDR1 SGHRS and CDR2 YFSETQ. The CDR3 is made up of 15 amino acids. The CDR3: CASSLPAWNTGELFF. The DNA of the CDR3 is TGCGCCAGCAGCTTGCCAGCGTGGAACACCGGGGAGCTGTTTTTT.

The chain links TRBV2 to TRBJ1-5; 7 bases agree with TRBD1. The V gene end was trimmed by 8 bases and the J gene end by 0 bases; junction bases not matched to a gene: 7. CDR3 length equals 15 residues. CDR1 is SNHLY, CDR2 FYNNEI, per germline. The CDR3 loop is CASQSRDSSNQPQHF. DNA for the CDR3: TGTGCCAGCCAAAGCCGGGACAGTAGCAATCAGCCCCAGCATTTT.

The chain is built from TRBV5-1 and TRBJ1-4; 9 bases map to TRBD1. In germline, CDR1 is SGHRS, CDR2 YFSETQ. There are 15 residues in the CDR3. V shed 1 base, J shed 6 bases, and the junction held 4 bases outside the gene matches. The CDR3 sequence: CASSLPTGGYEKLFF. The CDR3 DNA reads as TGCGCCAGCAGCTTGCCCACAGGGGGCTATGAAAAACTGTTTTTT.

CDR3: CASSVSGSIDTGELFF. The CDR3, as DNA: TGTGCCAGCAGCGTTAGCGGGAGTATCGACACCGGGGAGCTGTTTTTT. The chain uses TRBV9 and TRBJ2-2; 9 bases are shared with TRBD2. CDR3 length equals 16 residues. The ends lost 2 bases at V and 3 bases at J; junction bases unmatched: 5. Germline lookup yields CDR1 SGDLS and CDR2 YYNGEE. The full variable domain, with the rest looked up from reference TRBV9 and TRBJ2-2, is DSGVTQTPKHLITATGQRVTLRCSPRSGDLSVYWYQQSLDQGLQFLIQYYNGEERAKGNILERFSAQQFPDLHSELNLSSLELGDSALYFCASSVSGSIDTGELFFGEGSRLTVL.

This chain's CDR3 is CASSLDSAGGPYYEQYF. The CDR3 DNA sequence: TGTGCCAGCAGTTTGGATTCGGCGGGAGGGCCATACTACGAGCAGTACTTC. This sequence joins TRBV28 and TRBJ2-7; 9 bases fit TRBD2. Trimming removed 3 bases from V and 3 bases from J; junction bases left unmatched: 12. This CDR3 has 17 residues. Germline CDR1 MDHEN, CDR2 SYDVKM.

The gene calls are TRBV7-9 and TRBJ2-2; the match to TRBD2 covers 11 bases. J gave up 5 bases and V 5 bases, and 7 bases lay outside the gene matches. The germline gives CDR1 SEHNR, CDR2 FQNEAQ (reference sequence). This CDR3 is 16 amino acids long. The CDR3 nucleotides are TGTGCCAGCAGCCCTCGGGGACTAGCGGAAACCGGGGAGCTGTTTTTT. This translates into CASSPRGLAETGELFF.

This chain connects TRBV9 to TRBJ2-1; D gene unclear. The CDR3 totals 14 residues. CDR1 is SGDLS, CDR2 YYNGEE, per germline. V was trimmed by 0 bases and J by 3 bases, leaving 7 bases between them. The CDR3 bases are TGTGCCAGCAGCGTAGCTACGATCTACAATGAGCAGTTCTTC. It is translated as CASSVATIYNEQFF.

The chain carries TRBV19 and TRBJ2-1; 9 bases line up with TRBD2. CDR1 is LNHDA and CDR2 is SQIVND in the germline V gene (reference sequence). CDR3 length equals 16 residues. With 7 bases clipped from V and 8 bases from J, the junction kept 15 bases outside the gene matches. The CDR3, as DNA: TGTGCCAGTAAGAATGGGGGTAGGACTAGCGCCGATGAGCAGTTCTTC. Its translation is CASKNGGRTSADEQFF.

The rearrangement uses TRBV20-1 and TRBJ2-3, with a possible D match to TRBD1 (5 bases). V lost 3 bases and J lost 1, with 17 bases in between. CDR3 size: 16 residues. CDR1 and CDR2 from the germline V gene are DFQATT and SNEGSKA (reference sequence). The CDR3 spells CSASNGVEGGTDTQYF. The DNA for the CDR3 is TGCAGTGCTAGTAACGGTGTGGAAGGGGGCACAGATACGCAGTATTTT.

The gene calls are TRBV28 and TRBJ2-7, with 7 bases identical to TRBD2. The CDR3 length is 14 residues. Germline trimming cut 2 bases from V and 0 bases from J; bases unmatched to any gene: 1. The germline gives CDR1 MDHEN, CDR2 SYDVKM. The CDR3 loop is CASSLSGNSYEQYF. DNA of the CDR3: TGTGCCAGCAGTTTAAGCGGGAACTCCTACGAGCAGTACTTC.

This chain uses TRBV6-5 with TRBJ2-2; D might be TRBD1 (7 bases). Trimming took 8 bases from V and 3 from J, leaving 16 bases between them. The germline V gene has CDR1 MNHEY and CDR2 SVGAGI. The CDR3 runs 15 residues. The CDR3 loop reads CASYWGQRDTGELFF. The CDR3 DNA follows: TGTGCCAGCTACTGGGGACAGCGGGACACCGGGGAGCTGTTTTTT.

The CDR3 coding sequence is TGTGCCACCAGCAGAGAACGAGCTCTCACTGGAAACACCATATATTTT. Translation gives CATSRERALTGNTIYF. The chain employs TRBV15 and TRBJ1-3; D gene unclear. The CDR3 loop spans 16 amino acids. V dropped 0 bases and J dropped 2 bases, with 11 bases sitting between them. The germline CDR1 and CDR2 sequences are LNHNV and YYDKDF (reference sequence).